This T cell receptor beta chain is drawn from a study of blood T cell repertoires in COVID-19 (dated by TCRdb to about 2020). In the study overall: The collaborator samples originated in the United States, Italy and Spain and spanned the acute and convalescent phases of COVID-19. A freely available public database, intended as a resource for researchers studying the immune response to SARS-CoV-2, is where the repertoires were released. The samples were drawn from two sources: the first 160 participants of the ongoing ImmuneRACE study, and about 1,300 subjects contributed by 6 global collaborators. Where available, HLA class I and class II types were obtained from metadata supplied by the sample provider rather than from assay-based typing. The dataset comprised deeply sampled blood TCRbeta repertoires from subjects exposed to, actively infected with, or recovered from COVID-19. Nearly every sample came with metadata listing a de-identified subject ID, COVID-19 status, age in years and sex. The prospective study material was composed of cDNA or gDNA derived from T cells, B-cell-depleted T cells, or PBMCs. The investigation overall reported the following: The amount of clinical and demographic metadata varied by source and participant and was provided uncurated.

CDR1 and CDR2 are drawn from the germline V gene: MNHNS, SASEGT. Trimming at the junction amounts to 2 bases on V and 6 bases on J, and the germline ends lie 8 bases apart. The cysteine opens and the phenylalanine closes a CDR3 of 13 amino acids. Only the CDR3 DNA is retained, 39 bases long and in frame from the first base. TCRbeta CDR3 regions were amplified from genomic DNA by means of the immunoSEQ Assay, a bias-controlled multiplex PCR. As for how the authors treated the data: Nucleated cell counts per sample were estimated from amplification of reference gene primers within the assay. Sequence reads were collapsed and filtered to measure the absolute abundance of every unique TCRbeta CDR3 rearrangement. For each sample, productive Simpson clonality was calculated as the square root of Simpson's diversity index across productive rearrangements. Imported from immuneACCESS, the table was reduced by TCRdb to in-frame sequences with V and J called. These copies leave out some clones; in studies compared against another copy, an unresolved V gene accounts for under half, and the cause of the remainder is not known. From that table come the V and J calls and clone size; the DNA was used to work out D and trimming. The sample table contains roughly 220,000 clones; only one count was recorded for less than 90% of them. The ten largest make up about 20% of the sample.

Whole blood was collected in K2EDTA tubes by collaborating institutions according to the institutions' own protocols. For TCRbeta analysis, collaborators shipped samples in one of three forms: frozen whole blood, isolated PBMCs, or DNA extracted from either of those sample types. About this clone: Its antigen is currently not known. The record has no base qualities; no much larger clone is one base away.

The sequencing sample was made of peripheral blood. This sequence was found in a young man with active or convalescent COVID-19. The chain couples TRBV6-1 to TRBJ1-5, with the D segment identity uncertain. The encoded CDR3 is CASSEKRVQPQHF. The DNA reads TGTGCCAGCAGTGAAAAGAGGGTTCAGCCCCAGCATTTT.